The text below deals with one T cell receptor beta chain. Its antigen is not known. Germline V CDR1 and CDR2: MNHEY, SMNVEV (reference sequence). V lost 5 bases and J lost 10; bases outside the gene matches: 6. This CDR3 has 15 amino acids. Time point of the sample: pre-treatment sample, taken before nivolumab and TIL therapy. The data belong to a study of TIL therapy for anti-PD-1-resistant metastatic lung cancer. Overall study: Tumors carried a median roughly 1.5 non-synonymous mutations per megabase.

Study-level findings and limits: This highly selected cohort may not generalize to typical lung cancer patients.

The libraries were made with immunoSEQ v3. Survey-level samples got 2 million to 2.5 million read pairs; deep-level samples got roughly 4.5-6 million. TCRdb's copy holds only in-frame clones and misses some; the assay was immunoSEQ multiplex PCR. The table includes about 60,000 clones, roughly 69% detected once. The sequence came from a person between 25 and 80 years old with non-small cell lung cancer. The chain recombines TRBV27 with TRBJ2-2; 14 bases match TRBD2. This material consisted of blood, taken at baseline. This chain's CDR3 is CASSPPGLAGEELFF. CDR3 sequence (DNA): TGTGCCAGCAGTCCCCCGGGACTAGCGGGAGAGGAGCTGTTTTTT.